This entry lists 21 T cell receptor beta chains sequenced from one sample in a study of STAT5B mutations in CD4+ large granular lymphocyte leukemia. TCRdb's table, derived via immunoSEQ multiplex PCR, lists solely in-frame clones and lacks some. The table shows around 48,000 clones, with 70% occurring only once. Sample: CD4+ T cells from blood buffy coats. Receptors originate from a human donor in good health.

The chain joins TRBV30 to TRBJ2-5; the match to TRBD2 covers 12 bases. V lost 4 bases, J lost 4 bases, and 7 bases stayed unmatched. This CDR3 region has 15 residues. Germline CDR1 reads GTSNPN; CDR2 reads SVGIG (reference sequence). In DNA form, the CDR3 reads TGTGCCTGGAAACAGGGACTAGCGGGTGGAGAGACCCAGTACTTC. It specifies CAWKQGLAGGETQYF.

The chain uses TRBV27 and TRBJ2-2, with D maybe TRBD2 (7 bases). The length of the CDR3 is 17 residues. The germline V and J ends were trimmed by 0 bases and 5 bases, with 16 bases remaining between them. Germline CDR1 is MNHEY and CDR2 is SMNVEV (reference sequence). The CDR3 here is CASSLSPPQGGTGELFF. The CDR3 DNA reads TGTGCCAGCAGTTTATCGCCCCCACAGGGAGGGACCGGGGAGCTGTTTTTT.

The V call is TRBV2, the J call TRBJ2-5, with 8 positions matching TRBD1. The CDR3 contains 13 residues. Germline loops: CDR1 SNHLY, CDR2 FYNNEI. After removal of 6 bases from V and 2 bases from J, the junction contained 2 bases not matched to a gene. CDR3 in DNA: TGTGCCAGCAGATGGGACAGGCAAGAGACCCAGTACTTC. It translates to CASRWDRQETQYF.

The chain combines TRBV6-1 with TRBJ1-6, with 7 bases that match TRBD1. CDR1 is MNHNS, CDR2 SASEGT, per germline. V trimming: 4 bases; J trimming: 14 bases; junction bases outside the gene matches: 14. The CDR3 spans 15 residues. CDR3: CASSGTGQTGGSLHF. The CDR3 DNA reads TGTGCCAGCAGTGGAACGGGACAGACGGGTGGGTCCCTCCACTTT.

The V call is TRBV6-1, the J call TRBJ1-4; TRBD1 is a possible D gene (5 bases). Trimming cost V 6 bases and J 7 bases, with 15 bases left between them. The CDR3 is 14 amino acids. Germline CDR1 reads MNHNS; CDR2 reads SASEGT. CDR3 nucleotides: TGTGCCAGCAGCGCGACAGAGATTTTTGAAAAACTGTTTTTT. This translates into CASSATEIFEKLFF.

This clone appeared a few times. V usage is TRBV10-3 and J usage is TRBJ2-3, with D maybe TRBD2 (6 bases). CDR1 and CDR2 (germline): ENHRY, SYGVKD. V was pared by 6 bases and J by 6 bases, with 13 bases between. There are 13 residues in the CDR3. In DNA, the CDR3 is TGTGCCATCAGCAGACTAGAGGCGGATACGCAGTATTTT. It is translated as CAISRLEADTQYF.

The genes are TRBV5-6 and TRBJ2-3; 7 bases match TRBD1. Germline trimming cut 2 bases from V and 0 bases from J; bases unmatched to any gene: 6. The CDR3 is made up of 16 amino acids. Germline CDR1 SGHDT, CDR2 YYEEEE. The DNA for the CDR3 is TGTGCCAGCAGCTTTAGGGGACAGCCCAGCACAGATACGCAGTATTTT. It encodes CASSFRGQPSTDTQYF.

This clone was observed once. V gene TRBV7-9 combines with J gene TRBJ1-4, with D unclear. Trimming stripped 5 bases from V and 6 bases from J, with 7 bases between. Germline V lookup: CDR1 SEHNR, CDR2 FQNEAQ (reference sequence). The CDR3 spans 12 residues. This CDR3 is CASSAGDEKLFF. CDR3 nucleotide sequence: TGTGCCAGCAGCGCGGGAGATGAAAAACTGTTTTTT.

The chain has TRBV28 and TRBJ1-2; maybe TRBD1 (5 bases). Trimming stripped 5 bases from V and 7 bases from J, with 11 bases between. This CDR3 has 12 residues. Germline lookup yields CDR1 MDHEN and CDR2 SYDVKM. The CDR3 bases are TGTGCCAGCAGTCGATTGGGGGGTGGCTACACCTTC. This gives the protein CASSRLGGGYTF.

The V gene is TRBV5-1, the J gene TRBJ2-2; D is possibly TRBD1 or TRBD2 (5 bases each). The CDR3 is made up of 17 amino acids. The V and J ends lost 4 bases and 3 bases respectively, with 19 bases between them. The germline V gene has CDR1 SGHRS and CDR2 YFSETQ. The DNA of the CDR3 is TGCGCCAGCAGCCTACGGGGCAGGCCGTCTGACACCGGGGAGCTGTTTTTT. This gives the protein CASSLRGRPSDTGELFF.

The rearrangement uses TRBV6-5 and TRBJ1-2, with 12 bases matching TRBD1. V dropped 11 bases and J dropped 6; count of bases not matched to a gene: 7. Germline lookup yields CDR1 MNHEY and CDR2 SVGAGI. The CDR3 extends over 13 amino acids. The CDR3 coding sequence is TGTGCCGGGGGGGACAGGGGGCCCGATGGCTACACCTTC. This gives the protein CAGGDRGPDGYTF.

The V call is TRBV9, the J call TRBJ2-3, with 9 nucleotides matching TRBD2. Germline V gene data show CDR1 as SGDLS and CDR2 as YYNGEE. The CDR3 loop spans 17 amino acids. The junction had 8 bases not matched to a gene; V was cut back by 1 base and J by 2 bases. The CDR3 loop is CASSVLQGLASTDTQYF. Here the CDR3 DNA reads TGTGCCAGCAGCGTACTTCAGGGACTAGCATCCACAGATACGCAGTATTTT.

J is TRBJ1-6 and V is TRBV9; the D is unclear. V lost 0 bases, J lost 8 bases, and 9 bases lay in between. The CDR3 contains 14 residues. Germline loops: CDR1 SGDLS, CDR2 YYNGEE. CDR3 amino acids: CASSVVWDDSPLHF. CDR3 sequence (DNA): TGTGCCAGCAGCGTAGTTTGGGATGATTCACCCCTCCACTTT.

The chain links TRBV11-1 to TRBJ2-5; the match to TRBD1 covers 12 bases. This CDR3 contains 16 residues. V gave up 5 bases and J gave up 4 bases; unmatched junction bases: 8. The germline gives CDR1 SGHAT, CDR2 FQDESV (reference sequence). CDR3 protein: CASSRTGQGARETQYF. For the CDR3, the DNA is TGTGCCAGCAGCCGCACGGGACAGGGGGCAAGAGAGACCCAGTACTTC.

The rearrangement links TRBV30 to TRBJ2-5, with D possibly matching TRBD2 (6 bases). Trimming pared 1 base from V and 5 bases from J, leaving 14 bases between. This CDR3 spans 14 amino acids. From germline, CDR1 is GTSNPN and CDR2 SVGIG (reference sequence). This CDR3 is CAWSEGGVMETQYF. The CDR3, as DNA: TGTGCCTGGAGTGAAGGAGGGGTAATGGAGACCCAGTACTTC.

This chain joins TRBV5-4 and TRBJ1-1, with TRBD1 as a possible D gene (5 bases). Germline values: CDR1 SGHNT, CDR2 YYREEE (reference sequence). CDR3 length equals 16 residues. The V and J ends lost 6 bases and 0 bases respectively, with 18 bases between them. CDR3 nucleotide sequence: TGTGCCAGCAAGTTGGCTGCCCCGGGGCTGAACACTGAAGCTTTCTTT. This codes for CASKLAAPGLNTEAFF.

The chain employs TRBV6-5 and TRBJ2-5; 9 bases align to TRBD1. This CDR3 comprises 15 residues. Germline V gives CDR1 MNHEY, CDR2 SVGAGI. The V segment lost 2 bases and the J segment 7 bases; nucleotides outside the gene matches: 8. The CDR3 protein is CASSYPTGGGGTQYF. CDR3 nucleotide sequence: TGTGCCAGCAGTTACCCTACAGGGGGCGGGGGGACCCAGTACTTC.

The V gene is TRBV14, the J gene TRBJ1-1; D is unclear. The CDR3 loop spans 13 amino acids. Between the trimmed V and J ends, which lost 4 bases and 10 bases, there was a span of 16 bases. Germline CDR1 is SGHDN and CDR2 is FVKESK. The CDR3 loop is CASSPGVGKGAFF. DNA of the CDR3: TGTGCCAGCAGCCCCGGGGTAGGGAAGGGAGCTTTCTTT.

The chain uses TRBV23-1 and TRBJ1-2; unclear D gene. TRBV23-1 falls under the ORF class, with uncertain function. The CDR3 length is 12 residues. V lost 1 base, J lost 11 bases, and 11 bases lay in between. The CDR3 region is CASSQWPHCYTF. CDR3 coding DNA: TGCGCCAGCAGTCAATGGCCGCATTGTTACACCTTC.

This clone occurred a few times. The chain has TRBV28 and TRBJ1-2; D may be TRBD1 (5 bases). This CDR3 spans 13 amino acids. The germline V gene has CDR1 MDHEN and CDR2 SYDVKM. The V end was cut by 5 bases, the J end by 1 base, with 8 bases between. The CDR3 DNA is TGTGCCAGCAGTCCCGACAGTAACTATGGCTACACCTTC. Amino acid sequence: CASSPDSNYGYTF.

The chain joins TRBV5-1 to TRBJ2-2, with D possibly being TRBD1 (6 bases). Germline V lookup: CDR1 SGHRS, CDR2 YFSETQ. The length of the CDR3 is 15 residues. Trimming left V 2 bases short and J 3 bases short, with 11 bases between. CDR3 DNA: TGCGCCAGCAGCTTCTCCGGGACACACACCGGGGAGCTGTTTTTT. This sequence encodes CASSFSGTHTGELFF.